This record concerns one T cell receptor (beta chain) sequence. This entry belongs to a study of blood T cell repertoires in COVID-19. About the study: Researchers got acute and convalescent COVID-19 samples from the United States, Italy and Spain.

There are 16 residues in the CDR3. Germline V gives CDR1 LNHNV, CDR2 YYDKDF (reference sequence). V gave up 4 bases and J gave up 4 bases; unmatched junction bases: 7. The repertoire was sequenced with immunoSEQ multiplex PCR; TCRdb's copy has only in-frame clones and lacks some. The sample has hundreds of thousands of clones, 85% to 90% seen once. J is TRBJ2-3 and V is TRBV15, with 11 bases aligning to TRBD2. Sequenced input: PBMCs or T cells enriched from blood (not recorded which). The origin of this receptor is a woman aged 18-29 years with acute COVID-19. The CDR3 loop is CATSTTLAGVSDTQYF. The DNA for the CDR3 is TGTGCCACCAGCACTACACTAGCGGGAGTTTCAGATACGCAGTATTTT.